This T cell receptor (beta chain) was identified in a study of T cells in localized non-small cell lung cancer (dated by TCRdb to between 2020 and 2021). Some background on the complete study: The study analyzed T cell repertoires of about 230 early-stage NSCLC patients, comparing tumors and uninvolved tumor-adjacent lungs. The cohort consisted of 236 treatment-naive NSCLC patients whose localized lung tumors had been resected. The mean age of the NSCLC patients was just over 65 years, with fewer than 150 men and around 110 women.

The CDR3 has 14 amino acids, counting the end cysteine and phenylalanine. The read is trimmed to its CDR3 DNA, 42 bases read in frame from base 1. The germline V gene (reference sequence) yields MNHEY for CDR1 and SMNVEV for CDR2. Trimming removed 5 bases from V and 7 bases from J, leaving 18 bases between the germline ends. At diagnosis, tumor, uninvolved tumor-adjacent lung and peripheral blood were collected and then preserved as a mix of FFPE and fresh-frozen material. Blood samples were analyzed as peripheral blood mononuclear cells for TCR repertoire profiling. The immunoSEQ Assay was used to sequence TCR beta CDR3 regions from DNA. The paper's data handling went like this. To compute T cell density, TCR beta template counts were normalized to usable DNA, which was estimated by amplifying housekeeping genes. Using the preseqR package, richness was estimated by extrapolating to 120,000 templates for tissue samples and 400,000 templates for PBMC samples. Clonality was defined as one minus Pielou's evenness. Differential abundance testing on productive amino-acid clonotypes, with a minimum total count of 5 and an alpha of 0.1, was used to identify tissue-enriched TCRs. The Jaccard Index and the Morisita Overlap Index were used to quantify repertoire overlap between compartments. GLIPH grouped TCR beta CDR3s together with public tetramer-defined viral CDR3s, and a viral motif had to include at least three viral sequences and also show V-gene enrichment. The source is immuneACCESS, and TCRdb retained only in-frame sequences with V and J called. Part of the clones is not carried over; for the studies checked, unresolved V genes explain less than half of this, and the remainder is unexplained. D and trimming were read from the DNA, whereas the V and J calls and clone size are those reported in that table. The sample table lists 50,000 to 75,000 clones, 85% to 90% of them with a count of one. Roughly 21% of the sample is held by the ten biggest clonotypes.

Overall results and qualifications from the work: Because multi-region sequencing of the tumors was not done, intratumor heterogeneity could not be ruled out. A median of about 53 of the top 100 tumor clones were detected in paired uninvolved adjacent lung, and around 30 of these tumor clones were also found among the top 100 clones of the paired uninvolved adjacent lung. Since the design was exploratory, TCR variables were selected using unadjusted p-values with no false-discovery rate correction. Longer overall survival was associated with higher T cell density in blood, whereas shorter survival was associated with higher clonality in adjacent lung. Uninvolved tumor-adjacent lung showed the highest T cell clonality, higher than tumor, which suggests more focused antigenic responses in the uninvolved tumor-adjacent lung.

In the case of this clone: What this receptor recognizes is not known. Base qualities are missing; no much larger clone stands one base away.

This receptor chain uses TRBV27 and TRBJ2-7; TRBD2 is a weak D gene call, 6 bases matching. This clonotype was sampled from a man between 40 and 70 years old with stage I squamous cell lung carcinoma. The specimen was peripheral blood, collected before any cancer treatment. The CDR3 region has the sequence CASSPRDFQTEQYF. The DNA reads TGTGCCAGCAGTCCCAGGGACTTCCAAACGGAGCAGTACTTC.